A single sample is the source of the 22 T cell receptor beta chains below, sequenced in a study of CD8+ T cells in alopecia areata. Treatment indicated: oral pan-JAK inhibitor, 5-10 mg twice daily. Sequencing used cDNA as its template, made by extracting RNA and reverse transcribing it. Method: immunoSEQ multiplex PCR; TCRdb's copy keeps in-frame clones and lacks some. The table shows 120,000 or so clones, with approximately 60% occurring only once. The sample here was CD4+ T cells sorted from blood, taken at week 4, from a patient treated with tofacitinib. The receptor source for this set is a human donor with alopecia areata.

V and J are TRBV25-1 and TRBJ2-1, with 9 nucleotides matching TRBD2. The CDR3 contains 18 residues. Germline V CDR1 and CDR2: MGHDK, SYGVNS. The junction had 8 bases not matched to a gene; V was cut back by 2 bases and J by 0 bases. CDR3 amino acids: CASSEPSGETISYNEQFF. Written as DNA, the CDR3 is TGTGCCAGCAGTGAACCTAGCGGGGAAACCATCTCCTACAATGAGCAGTTCTTC.

The V call is TRBV29-1, the J call TRBJ1-5; 11 nucleotides match TRBD1. Trimming at V came to 4 bases and at J to 6 bases, leaving 5 bases not matched to a gene. This CDR3 has 14 amino acids. CDR1 and CDR2 from the germline V gene are SQVTM and ANQGSEA. In DNA form, the CDR3 reads TGCAGCGTTGCATCCGGGACAGGGGGTCAGCCCCAGCATTTT. Its translation: CSVASGTGGQPQHF.

The J gene is TRBJ2-1, the V gene TRBV6-6; TRBD1 aligns across 11 bases. The J segment lost 6 bases and the V segment lost 4 bases, leaving 2 bases of the junction unmatched. Germline V gene data show CDR1 as MNHNY and CDR2 as SVGAGI (reference sequence). The CDR3 loop spans 14 amino acids. The CDR3 region has the DNA TGTGCCAGCAGTTTGGGACAGGGGGGCAATGAGCAGTTCTTC. Translated: CASSLGQGGNEQFF.

The rearrangement uses TRBV2 and TRBJ2-5, with a possible D match to TRBD1 (5 bases). The CDR3 has 13 amino acids. Germline loops: CDR1 SNHLY, CDR2 FYNNEI. The germline V and J ends were trimmed by 11 bases and 2 bases, with 15 bases remaining between them. CDR3 sequence (DNA): TGTGCCGGACAAGTGGAGCGTCAAGAGACCCAGTACTTC. Amino acids: CAGQVERQETQYF.

The chain couples TRBV5-4 to TRBJ2-5; no reliable D call. This CDR3 has 14 amino acids. Germline lookup yields CDR1 SGHNT and CDR2 YYREEE (reference sequence). V was pared by 0 bases and J by 2 bases, with 8 bases between. CDR3 sequence (DNA): TGTGCCAGCAGCTTGGTTGTAGCTCAAGAGACCCAGTACTTC. Translated: CASSLVVAQETQYF.

Comments on this clone: An end of the junction differs from the germline gene, which may be a read error. The chain combines TRBV4-2 with TRBJ2-5; the match to TRBD1 covers 8 bases. Germline CDR1 is LGHNA and CDR2 is YNFKEQ. CDR3 length: 15 residues. The DNA for the CDR3 is TGTGCCAGCAGGCAAGGGACAGGCCAACAAGAGACCCAGTACTTC. It translates to CASRQGTGQQETQYF.

This sequence joins TRBV27 and TRBJ2-3, with a possible D match to TRBD2 (5 bases). V shed 1 base and J shed 1 base, with 9 bases lying between them. The CDR3 covers 15 residues. The germline gives CDR1 MNHEY, CDR2 SMNVEV (reference sequence). In nucleotides, the CDR3 is TGTGCCAGCAGTTTATTTTCCGGGGGCACAGATACGCAGTATTTT. Translated: CASSLFSGGTDTQYF.

The V gene is TRBV10-3, the J gene TRBJ2-3; D is unclear. V was shortened by 7 bases and J by 2 bases, with 4 bases between the two germline ends. The germline gives CDR1 ENHRY, CDR2 SYGVKD. The CDR3 consists of 11 residues. As DNA, the CDR3 is TGTGCCATCACGGACACAGATACGCAGTATTTT. Its protein product is CAITDTDTQYF.

This clone has a handful of counts. The chain recombines TRBV19 with TRBJ1-1, with 8 bases identical to TRBD1. The CDR3 runs 13 residues. Germline V gives CDR1 LNHDA, CDR2 SQIVND (reference sequence). Losses at the gene ends were 4 bases for V and 7 bases for J; bases not matched to a gene: 5. The CDR3 sequence is CASSNTGGGEAFF. In nucleotides, the CDR3 is TGTGCCAGTAGTAACACAGGGGGAGGTGAAGCTTTCTTT. Supplemented by reference TRBV19 and TRBJ1-1, the full variable domain reads DGGITQSPKYLFRKEGQNVTLSCEQNLNHDAMYWYRQDPGQGLRLIYYSQIVNDFQKGDIAEGYSVSREKKESFPLTVTSAQKNPTAFYLCASSNTGGGEAFFGQGTRLTVV.

This clone was found a few times. The chain carries TRBV2 and TRBJ1-2; 8 bases are a match to TRBD1. Germline V gives CDR1 SNHLY, CDR2 FYNNEI. The CDR3 is 14 amino acids. The J segment lost 8 bases and the V segment lost 2 bases, leaving 7 bases of the junction unmatched. The CDR3 region is CASSEFQGARGYTF. CDR3 sequence (DNA): TGTGCCAGCAGTGAATTTCAGGGGGCGCGAGGCTACACCTTC.

The chain recombines TRBV2 with TRBJ2-3, with D maybe TRBD2 (5 bases). Between the trimmed V and J ends, which lost 6 bases and 4 bases, there was a span of 11 bases. The germline CDR1 and CDR2 sequences are SNHLY and FYNNEI. This CDR3 contains 13 residues. The CDR3 coding sequence is TGTGCCAGCAGCCGAAGCGGTCCAGATACGCAGTATTTT. This translates into CASSRSGPDTQYF.

This rearrangement joins TRBV13 to TRBJ1-1; 12 bases match TRBD1. CDR1 is PRHDT, CDR2 FYEKMQ, per germline (reference sequence). Trimming removed 7 bases from V and 8 bases from J; junction bases left unmatched: 5. This CDR3 is built from 13 residues. The CDR3: CASNMGQGAEAFF. The CDR3 coding sequence is TGTGCCAGCAACATGGGACAGGGGGCAGAAGCTTTCTTT. The whole variable domain, filled in from reference TRBV13 and TRBJ1-1, reads AAGVIQSPRHLIKEKRETATLKCYPIPRHDTVYWYQQGPGQDPQFLISFYEKMQSDKGSIPDRFSAQQFSDYHSELNMSSLELGDSALYFCASNMGQGAEAFFGQGTRLTVV.

With respect to this clone: At one end, the junction sequence differs from germline, possibly due to a read error. The rearrangement joins TRBV5-1 to TRBJ1-5; 8 positions match TRBD1. The CDR3 consists of 15 residues. The germline V gene has CDR1 SGHRS and CDR2 YFSETQ. CDR3 coding DNA: TGCGCCAGCAGCAACGGACAGGGAGGAAATCAGTCCCAGCATTTT. This encodes CASSNGQGGNQSQHF.

The rearrangement joins TRBV7-2 to TRBJ2-1; D not resolved. This CDR3 has 12 amino acids. V shed 4 bases and J shed 10 bases, with 11 bases lying between them. Germline V CDR1 and CDR2: SGHTA, FQGNSA. The CDR3 spells CASSSLLSEQFF. The CDR3 nucleotides are TGTGCCAGCAGCTCGCTATTAAGCGAGCAGTTCTTC.

About this clone itself: At the DNA level, this CDR3 is encoded by other sequences in the same sample as well. This rearrangement joins TRBV28 to TRBJ2-7; D gene ambiguous. Trimming pared 5 bases from V and 3 bases from J, leaving 5 bases between. Germline V gives CDR1 MDHEN, CDR2 SYDVKM. This CDR3 is 11 amino acids long. The CDR3 DNA sequence: TGTGCCAGCAGTCTCCGCTACGAGCAGTACTTC. Translating gives CASSLRYEQYF.

The J gene is TRBJ1-1, the V gene TRBV30; tentative D call: TRBD1 (5 bases). CDR3 size: 20 residues. V lost 4 bases and J lost 1, with 31 bases in between. In germline, CDR1 is GTSNPN, CDR2 SVGIG (reference sequence). CDR3 loop: CAWIPFPRTGTWRGNTEAFF. CDR3 DNA sequence: TGTGCCTGGATTCCCTTTCCTCGTACTGGCACATGGAGGGGGAACACTGAAGCTTTCTTT.

This sequence joins TRBV5-1 and TRBJ1-2; 10 bases agree with TRBD1. This CDR3 contains 14 residues. The germline V gene encodes CDR1 SGHRS and CDR2 YFSETQ. Losses at the gene ends were 7 bases for V and 7 bases for J; bases not matched to a gene: 10. DNA of the CDR3: TGCGCCAGCCGCGAGAGACAGGGGGCGCTTGGCTACACCTTC. It translates to CASRERQGALGYTF.

The chain links TRBV9 to TRBJ1-2; 8 nucleotides line up with TRBD1. The CDR3 runs to 14 residues. The V gene end was trimmed by 3 bases and the J gene end by 6 bases; junction bases not matched to a gene: 7. CDR1 and CDR2 (germline): SGDLS, YYNGEE. The CDR3 loop is CASSAQTGVHGYTF. CDR3 nucleotides: TGTGCCAGCAGCGCTCAGACAGGGGTTCATGGCTACACCTTC. The variable domain in full, with the rest retrieved from reference TRBV9 and TRBJ1-2, is DSGVTQTPKHLITATGQRVTLRCSPRSGDLSVYWYQQSLDQGLQFLIQYYNGEERAKGNILERFSAQQFPDLHSELNLSSLELGDSALYFCASSAQTGVHGYTFGSGTRLTVV.

This clone occurred a few times. This chain joins TRBV7-2 and TRBJ2-4; 9 bases are a match to TRBD1. Per germline, CDR1 SGHTA and CDR2 FQGNSA. The CDR3 has 13 amino acids. The V and J ends lost 5 bases and 12 bases, in that order; junction bases with no gene match: 8. The CDR3 coding sequence is TGTGCCAGCAGCCTGCGGACAGGGGAACATCAGTACTTC. Its translation: CASSLRTGEHQYF.

With regard to this clone: Other DNA sequences of this sample code for an identical CDR3. The J gene is TRBJ1-2, the V gene TRBV7-3; no definite D call. The CDR3 length is 14 residues. V was shortened by 5 bases and J by 0 bases, with 10 bases between the two germline ends. Germline loops: CDR1 SGHTA, CDR2 FQGTGA. CDR3 in amino acids: CASSPSESNYGYTF. The CDR3 DNA reads TGTGCCAGCAGCCCCAGCGAATCTAACTATGGCTACACCTTC.

The V and J genes are TRBV9 and TRBJ2-1, with D possibly TRBD2 on 6 matching bases. This CDR3 is built from 12 residues. V was cut by 0 bases and J by 11 bases, with 9 bases left in between. The germline CDR1 and CDR2 sequences are SGDLS and YYNGEE. CDR3 residues: CASSVEGLQQFF. The CDR3 DNA follows: TGTGCCAGCAGCGTAGAGGGACTCCAGCAGTTCTTC.

This clone was seen only a few times. This chain connects TRBV19 to TRBJ2-2, with a weak D call TRBD2 (7 bases). The V end was cut by 5 bases, the J end by 4 bases, with 14 bases between. This CDR3 region has 15 residues. CDR1 and CDR2 from the germline V gene are LNHDA and SQIVND (reference sequence). The DNA of the CDR3 is TGTGCCAGTAGTGCGGGGGCTTCTGGCACCGGGGAGCTGTTTTTT. It translates to CASSAGASGTGELFF. Full variable domain (outside the CDR3, taken from reference TRBV19 and TRBJ2-2): DGGITQSPKYLFRKEGQNVTLSCEQNLNHDAMYWYRQDPGQGLRLIYYSQIVNDFQKGDIAEGYSVSREKKESFPLTVTSAQKNPTAFYLCASSAGASGTGELFFGEGSRLTVL.